This T cell receptor beta chain derives from a study of blood T cell repertoires in COVID-19. Some clones are missing from TCRdb's copy, which holds only in-frame ones; the method was immunoSEQ multiplex PCR. The sample shows some 99,000 clones, roughly 82% of them seen only once. From germline, CDR1 is SGHTS and CDR2 YDEGEE. The CDR3 is 15 amino acids. Trimming at V came to 3 bases and at J to 0 bases, leaving 3 bases not matched to a gene. This chain joins TRBV5-8 and TRBJ1-2, with 9 bases aligning to TRBD1. The sequence derives from a woman of 80 years or more with active or convalescent COVID-19. Sequences were obtained from peripheral blood. CDR3 region: CASSSQGAANYGYTF. CDR3 DNA: TGTGCCAGCAGCTCACAGGGGGCGGCTAACTATGGCTACACCTTC.